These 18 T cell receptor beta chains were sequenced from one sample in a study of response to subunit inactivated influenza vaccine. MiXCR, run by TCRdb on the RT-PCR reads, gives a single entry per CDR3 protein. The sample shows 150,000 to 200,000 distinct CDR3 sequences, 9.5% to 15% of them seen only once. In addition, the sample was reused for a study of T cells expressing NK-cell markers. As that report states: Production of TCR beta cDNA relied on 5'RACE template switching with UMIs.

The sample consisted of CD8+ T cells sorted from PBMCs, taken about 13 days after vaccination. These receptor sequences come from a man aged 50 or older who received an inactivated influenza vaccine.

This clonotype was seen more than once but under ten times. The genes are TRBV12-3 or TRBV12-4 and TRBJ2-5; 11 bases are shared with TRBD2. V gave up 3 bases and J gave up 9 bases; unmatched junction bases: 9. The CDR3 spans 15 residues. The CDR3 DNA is TGTGCCAGCAGTTTCTCGGCTAGCGGGGGGAAGGCCCAGTACTTC. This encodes CASSFSASGGKAQYF.

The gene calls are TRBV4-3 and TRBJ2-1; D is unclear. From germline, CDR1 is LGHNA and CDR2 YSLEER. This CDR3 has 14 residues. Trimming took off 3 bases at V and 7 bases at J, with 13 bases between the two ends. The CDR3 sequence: CASSQAGSRNEQFF. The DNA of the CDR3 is TGCGCCAGCAGCCAGGCCGGCAGTCGGAATGAGCAGTTCTTC.

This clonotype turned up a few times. CDR3 amino acids: CSARSLAGPYEQYF. The CDR3 bases are TGCAGTGCTAGAAGTCTAGCGGGTCCCTACGAGCAGTACTTC. V is TRBV20-1 and J is TRBJ2-7; 8 bases agree with TRBD2. J gave up 2 bases and V 2 bases, and 5 bases lay outside the gene matches. The CDR3 runs 14 residues. The germline V gene has CDR1 DFQATT and CDR2 SNEGSKA (reference sequence).

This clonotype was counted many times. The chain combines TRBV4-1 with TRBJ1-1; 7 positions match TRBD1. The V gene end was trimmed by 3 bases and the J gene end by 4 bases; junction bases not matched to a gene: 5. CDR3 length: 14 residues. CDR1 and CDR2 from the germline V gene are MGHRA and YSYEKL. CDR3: CASSQPDRVTEAFF. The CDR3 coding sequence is TGCGCCAGCAGCCAGCCCGACAGGGTCACTGAAGCTTTCTTT.

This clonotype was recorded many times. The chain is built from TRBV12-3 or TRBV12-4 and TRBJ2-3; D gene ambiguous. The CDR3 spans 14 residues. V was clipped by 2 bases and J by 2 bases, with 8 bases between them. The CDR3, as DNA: TGTGCCAGCAGTTTATGGGCTCCCACAGATACGCAGTATTTT. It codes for CASSLWAPTDTQYF.

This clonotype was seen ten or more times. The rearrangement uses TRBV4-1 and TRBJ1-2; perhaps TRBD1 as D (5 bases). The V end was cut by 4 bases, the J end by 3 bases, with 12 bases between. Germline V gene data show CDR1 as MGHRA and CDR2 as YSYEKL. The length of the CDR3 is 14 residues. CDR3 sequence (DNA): TGCGCCAGCAGCCTAACCGGGGGACACTATGGCTACACCTTC. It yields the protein CASSLTGGHYGYTF.

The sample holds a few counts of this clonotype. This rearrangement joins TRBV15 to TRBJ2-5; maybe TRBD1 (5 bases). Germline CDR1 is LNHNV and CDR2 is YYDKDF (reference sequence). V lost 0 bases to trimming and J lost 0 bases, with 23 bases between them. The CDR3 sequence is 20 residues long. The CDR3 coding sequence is TGTGCCACCAGCAGAGACGCGAAACCGATACTACAGGTCCACCAAGAGACCCAGTACTTC. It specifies CATSRDAKPILQVHQETQYF.

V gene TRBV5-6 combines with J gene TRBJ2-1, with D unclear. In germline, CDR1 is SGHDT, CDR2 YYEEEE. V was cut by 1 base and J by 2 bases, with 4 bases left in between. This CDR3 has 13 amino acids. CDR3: CASSLPPYNEQFF. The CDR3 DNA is TGTGCCAGCAGCTTGCCCCCCTACAATGAGCAGTTCTTC.

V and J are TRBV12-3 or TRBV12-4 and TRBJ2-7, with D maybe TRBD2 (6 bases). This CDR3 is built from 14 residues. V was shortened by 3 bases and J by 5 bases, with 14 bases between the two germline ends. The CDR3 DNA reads TGTGCCAGCAGTTTTCTCGGGGCGGGGAACGAGCAGTACTTC. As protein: CASSFLGAGNEQYF.

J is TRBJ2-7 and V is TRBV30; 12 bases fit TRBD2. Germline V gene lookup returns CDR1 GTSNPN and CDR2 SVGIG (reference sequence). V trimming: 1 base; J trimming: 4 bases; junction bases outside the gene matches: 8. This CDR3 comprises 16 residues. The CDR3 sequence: CAWSGRLAGDVYEQYF. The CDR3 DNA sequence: TGTGCCTGGAGTGGGAGACTAGCGGGAGATGTGTACGAGCAGTACTTC.

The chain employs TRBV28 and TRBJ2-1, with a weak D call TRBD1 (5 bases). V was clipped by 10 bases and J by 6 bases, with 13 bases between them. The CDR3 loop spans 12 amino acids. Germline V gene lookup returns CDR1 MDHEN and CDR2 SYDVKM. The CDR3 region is CATQGRFNEQFF. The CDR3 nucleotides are TGTGCCACCCAGGGAAGGTTCAATGAGCAGTTCTTC. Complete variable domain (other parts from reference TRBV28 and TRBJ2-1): DVKVTQSSRYLVKRTGEKVFLECVQDMDHENMFWYRQDPGLGLRLIYFSYDVKMKEKGDIPEGYSVSREKKERFSLILESASTNQTSMYLCATQGRFNEQFFGPGTRLTVL.

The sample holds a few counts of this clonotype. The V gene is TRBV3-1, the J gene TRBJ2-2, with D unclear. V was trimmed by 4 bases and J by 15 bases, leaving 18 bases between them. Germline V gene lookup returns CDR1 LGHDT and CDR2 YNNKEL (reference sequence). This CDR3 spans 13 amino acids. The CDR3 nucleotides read TGTGCCAGCAGCCCCTCGGGCGGTTCGAGAGTGTTTTTT. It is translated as CASSPSGGSRVFF.

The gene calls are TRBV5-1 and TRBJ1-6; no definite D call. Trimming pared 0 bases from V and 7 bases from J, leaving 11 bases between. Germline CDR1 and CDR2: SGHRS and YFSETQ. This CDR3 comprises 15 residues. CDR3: CASSLVSGMNSPLHF. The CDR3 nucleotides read TGCGCCAGCAGCTTGGTATCTGGGATGAATTCACCCCTCCACTTT.

In nucleotides, the CDR3 is TGTGCCAGCAGCTTAACTACTTTCAATGAGCAGTTCTTC. It specifies CASSLTTFNEQFF. The chain recombines TRBV7-2 with TRBJ2-1; D remains ambiguous. Germline CDR1 SGHTA, CDR2 FQGNSA. The germline V and J ends were trimmed by 2 bases and 6 bases, with 8 bases remaining between them. The CDR3 is 13 residues long. The variable domain in full, completed from reference TRBV7-2 and TRBJ2-1, reads GAGVSQSPSNKVTEKGKDVELRCDPISGHTALYWYRQSLGQGLEFLIYFQGNSAPDKSGLPSDRFSAERTGGSVSTLTIQRTQQEDSAVYLCASSLTTFNEQFFGPGTRLTVL.

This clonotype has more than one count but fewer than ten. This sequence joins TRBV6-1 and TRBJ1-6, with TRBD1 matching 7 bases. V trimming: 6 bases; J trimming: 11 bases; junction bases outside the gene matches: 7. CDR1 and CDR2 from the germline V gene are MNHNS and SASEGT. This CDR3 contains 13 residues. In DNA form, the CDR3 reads TGTGCCAGCAGAGACAGGGAGGTTCCACCCCTCCACTTT. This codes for CASRDREVPPLHF.

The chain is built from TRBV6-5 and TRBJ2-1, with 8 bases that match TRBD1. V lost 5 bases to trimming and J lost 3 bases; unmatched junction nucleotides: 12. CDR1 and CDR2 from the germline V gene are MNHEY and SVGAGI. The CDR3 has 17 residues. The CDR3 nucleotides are TGTGCCAGCAGTCACCCACCCCAGGGGGCGAGCTACAATGAGCAGTTCTTC. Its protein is CASSHPPQGASYNEQFF.

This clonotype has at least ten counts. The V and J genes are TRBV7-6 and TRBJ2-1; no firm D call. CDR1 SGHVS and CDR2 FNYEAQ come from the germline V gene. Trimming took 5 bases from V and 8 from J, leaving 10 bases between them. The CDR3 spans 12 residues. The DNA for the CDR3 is TGTGCCAGCAGCCCCTCGGTGGATGAGCAGTTCTTC. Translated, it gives CASSPSVDEQFF.

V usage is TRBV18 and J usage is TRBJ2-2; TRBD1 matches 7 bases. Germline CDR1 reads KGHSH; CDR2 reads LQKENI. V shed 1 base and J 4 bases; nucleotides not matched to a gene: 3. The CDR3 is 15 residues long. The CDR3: CASSPQGASTGELFF. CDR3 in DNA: TGTGCCAGCTCACCACAGGGGGCGAGCACCGGGGAGCTGTTTTTT.